This entry describes one TCR beta chain. Its antigen is not known. V lost 5 bases, J lost 4 bases, and 5 bases stayed unmatched. The CDR3 has 16 amino acids. Per the germline V gene, CDR1 is SNHLY and CDR2 is FYNNEI. This entry is derived from a study of cytomegalovirus exposure and HLA in healthy donors. Whole-study results and caveats: As a later analysis showed, several of the most significant clusters appeared to be linked to common viral pathogens.

Researchers ran the PCR with 60 Vbeta and 13 Jbeta primers. TCRdb's table, derived via immunoSEQ multiplex PCR, lists solely in-frame clones and lacks some. The repertoire holds over 100,000 clones, with about 72% as singletons. The sample consisted of PBMCs. The chain combines TRBV2 with TRBJ2-3, with 14 bases identical to TRBD2. The origin of this receptor is a female donor in good health and CMV-seronegative. In DNA, the CDR3 is TGTGCCAGCAGTAAGGGACTAGCGGGAGCGGCAGATACGCAGTATTTT. As protein: CASSKGLAGAADTQYF.